A single sample gave rise to the 31 T cell receptor beta chains below, sequenced in a study of blood T cell repertoires in COVID-19 (TCRdb year 2020). Libraries came from the immunoSEQ multiplex PCR assay. TCRdb stores this immuneACCESS table with in-frame sequences only. Part of the clones is absent; in the studies checked, under half of the shortfall reflects unresolved V genes, and no reason is known for the rest. Counted in this sample were roughly 570,000 clones; roughly nine tenths of them appeared once. The ten largest make up roughly 7.3% of the sample. Sequenced: peripheral blood. The receptors were gathered from a woman between 45 and 65 years old with COVID-19, enrolled during active disease.

V and J are TRBV7-9 and TRBJ1-2, with D tentatively TRBD1 (6 bases). The V gene lost 2 bases and the J gene lost 5 bases, with 18 bases spanning the gap. The germline CDR1 and CDR2 sequences are SEHNR and FQNEAQ (reference sequence). The CDR3 has 16 residues. CDR3 in DNA: TGTGCCAGCAGCTTATCTTCGGGGGGGCCCAAGTATGGCTACACCTTC. It specifies CASSLSSGGPKYGYTF.

This clone has a single count. The CDR3 nucleotides read TGTGCCAGCAGCTTATATGTTAATGAAAAACTGTTTTTT. As protein: CASSLYVNEKLFF. The rearrangement links TRBV7-2 to TRBJ1-4; D unclear. This CDR3 has 13 residues. Trimming removed 2 bases at V and 4 bases at J, with 5 bases between. Germline CDR1 and CDR2: SGHTA and FQGNSA.

The rearrangement links TRBV24-1 to TRBJ2-5; TRBD1 might be the D (6 bases). Trimming cost V 4 bases and J 2 bases, with 16 bases left between them. This CDR3 spans 16 amino acids. Germline CDR1 and CDR2: KGHDR and SFDVKD. The CDR3 here is CATSDPDPQGQETQYF. The CDR3 nucleotides read TGTGCCACCAGTGACCCGGACCCCCAGGGGCAAGAGACCCAGTACTTC.

This chain joins TRBV9 and TRBJ2-5, with 7 bases matching TRBD2. Germline V gives CDR1 SGDLS, CDR2 YYNGEE. CDR3 length: 16 amino acids. Germline trimming cut 3 bases from V and 0 bases from J; bases unmatched to any gene: 8. CDR3 amino acids: CASSASLGGYQETQYF. CDR3 nucleotides: TGTGCCAGCAGCGCCTCCCTGGGAGGGTACCAAGAGACCCAGTACTTC.

This sequence joins TRBV19 and TRBJ1-5; a possible D gene is TRBD1 (5 bases). In germline, CDR1 is LNHDA, CDR2 SQIVND (reference sequence). This CDR3 is built from 15 residues. The V end was cut by 2 bases, the J end by 4 bases, with 12 bases between. CDR3 loop: CASSISWQGNQPQHF. For the CDR3, the DNA is TGTGCCAGTAGTATAAGTTGGCAGGGTAATCAGCCCCAGCATTTT.

V is TRBV5-4 and J is TRBJ2-1, with TRBD2 identical over 10 bases. The V segment lost 0 bases and the J segment 4 bases; nucleotides outside the gene matches: 1. This CDR3 is 15 amino acids long. CDR1 SGHNT and CDR2 YYREEE come from the germline V gene (reference sequence). This CDR3 is CASSLGTSGYNEQFF. DNA of the CDR3: TGTGCCAGCAGCTTGGGGACTAGCGGTTACAATGAGCAGTTCTTC.

This clone was observed once. V gene TRBV27 combines with J gene TRBJ2-1, with 12 bases lining up with TRBD2. CDR3 size: 14 residues. The trim removed 6 bases at V and 9 bases at J, leaving 6 bases unmatched. CDR1 is MNHEY and CDR2 is SMNVEV in the germline V gene (reference sequence). CDR3 sequence: CASSLAGGRGEQFF. The CDR3 DNA is TGTGCCAGCAGCCTAGCGGGGGGGCGGGGTGAGCAGTTCTTC.

The chain recombines TRBV6-5 with TRBJ1-2, with a weak D call TRBD1 (6 bases). V shed 8 bases and J shed 2 bases, with 18 bases lying between them. Germline V gene sequence: CDR1 MNHEY, CDR2 SVGAGI. The CDR3 is 15 residues long. The DNA for the CDR3 is TGTGCCAGCCGAGGGACCTGGGGGCTAAACTATGGCTACACCTTC. This translates into CASRGTWGLNYGYTF.

The chain employs TRBV11-2 and TRBJ2-1, with TRBD1 as a possible D gene (5 bases). Germline V gene sequence: CDR1 SGHAT, CDR2 FQNNGV. V was clipped by 8 bases and J by 4 bases, with 15 bases between them. This CDR3 region has 14 residues. DNA of the CDR3: TGTGCCAGCTCCGACAGTGGGGTTTACAATGAGCAGTTCTTC. Translated, it gives CASSDSGVYNEQFF.

J is TRBJ2-1 and V is TRBV19; D not certain. CDR3 size: 15 residues. V was clipped by 2 bases and J by 0 bases, with 8 bases between them. From germline, CDR1 is LNHDA and CDR2 SQIVND (reference sequence). The DNA for the CDR3 is TGTGCCAGTAGTATACAGGATAGCTCCTACAATGAGCAGTTCTTC. It yields the protein CASSIQDSSYNEQFF. The variable domain in full, completed from reference TRBV19 and TRBJ2-1, reads DGGITQSPKYLFRKEGQNVTLSCEQNLNHDAMYWYRQDPGQGLRLIYYSQIVNDFQKGDIAEGYSVSREKKESFPLTVTSAQKNPTAFYLCASSIQDSSYNEQFFGPGTRLTVL.

The chain is built from TRBV19 and TRBJ2-4, with TRBD1 matching 7 bases. Looked up from germline, CDR1 is LNHDA and CDR2 is SQIVND (reference sequence). This CDR3 has 17 residues. J was trimmed by 0 bases and V by 0 bases; bases with no gene match: 5. CDR3 DNA sequence: TGTGCCAGTAGTATAGATCGAGGGGGCCGAGCCAAAAACATTCAGTACTTC. Translation: CASSIDRGGRAKNIQYF.

This rearrangement joins TRBV2 to TRBJ2-7; a weak D match, TRBD1 (6 bases). CDR1 and CDR2 (germline): SNHLY, FYNNEI. This CDR3 has 13 residues. The ends were cut back, 5 bases at V and 5 bases at J, with 13 bases in the middle. In nucleotides, the CDR3 is TGTGCCAGCAGTCTAGAACAGGGACACGAGCAGTACTTC. It codes for CASSLEQGHEQYF. Together with reference TRBV2 and TRBJ2-7, the CDR3 gives the full variable domain: EPEVTQTPSHQVTQMGQEVILRCVPISNHLYFYWYRQILGQKVEFLVSFYNNEISEKSEIFDDQFSVERPDGSNFTLKIRSTKLEDSAMYFCASSLEQGHEQYFGPGTRLTVT.

This clone is a singleton in its sample. This CDR3 is also generated by other DNA sequences in the sample. In DNA form, the CDR3 reads TGCGCCAGCAGCTTGGTACAGGGGGCGTATGAGCAGTACTTC. Translated: CASSLVQGAYEQYF. The chain is built from TRBV5-1 and TRBJ2-7; 9 positions agree with TRBD1. With 0 bases clipped from V and 7 bases from J, the junction kept 5 bases outside the gene matches. This CDR3 is 14 amino acids long. CDR1 is SGHRS, CDR2 YFSETQ, per germline.

The chain has TRBV9 and TRBJ2-3, with a tentative D call TRBD2 (6 bases). Trimming stripped 6 bases from V and 2 bases from J, with 13 bases between. The CDR3 loop spans 14 amino acids. The germline V gene encodes CDR1 SGDLS and CDR2 YYNGEE. The CDR3 coding sequence is TGTGCCAGCACCCACGGGGGTCCCACAGATACGCAGTATTTT. Residues: CASTHGGPTDTQYF.

The rearrangement links TRBV5-8 to TRBJ1-2, with D possibly matching TRBD1 (6 bases). V shed 4 bases and J shed 2 bases, with 12 bases lying between them. From germline, CDR1 is SGHTS and CDR2 YDEGEE. This CDR3 contains 14 residues. CDR3 protein: CASSPNRANYGYTF. CDR3 bases: TGTGCCAGCAGCCCGAACAGGGCCAACTATGGCTACACCTTC.

This clone was observed once. This chain connects TRBV30 to TRBJ1-2, with TRBD1 matching 8 bases. The J segment lost 7 bases and the V segment lost 4 bases, leaving 5 bases of the junction unmatched. CDR3 length: 12 amino acids. CDR1 is GTSNPN, CDR2 SVGIG, per germline (reference sequence). The DNA for the CDR3 is TGTGCCTGGACAGGGGGCTCGGGTGGCTACACCTTC. Its translation: CAWTGGSGGYTF.

This chain joins TRBV30 and TRBJ2-4, with a possible D match to TRBD2 (5 bases). V was cut by 1 base and J by 0 bases, with 7 bases left in between. This CDR3 comprises 14 residues. Germline V gene lookup returns CDR1 GTSNPN and CDR2 SVGIG (reference sequence). CDR3 in DNA: TGTGCCTGGAGTGGAGGGCTAGCCAAAAACATTCAGTACTTC. It encodes CAWSGGLAKNIQYF.

This clone was observed a single time. This chain links TRBV9 with TRBJ2-3; no definite D call. V was trimmed by 0 bases and J by 3 bases, leaving 5 bases between them. Per germline, CDR1 SGDLS and CDR2 YYNGEE. The CDR3 is made up of 13 amino acids. The CDR3 sequence: CASSVAVTDTQYF. CDR3 DNA sequence: TGTGCCAGCAGCGTAGCTGTTACAGATACGCAGTATTTT.

The genes are TRBV24-1 and TRBJ2-7; 8 bases are shared with TRBD1. This CDR3 is built from 17 residues. Germline CDR1 is KGHDR and CDR2 is SFDVKD. With V trimmed by 10 bases and J by 2 bases, 18 bases remained unmatched. CDR3 sequence (DNA): TGTGCCACTCGGGGGTCAGGGGGCGCGTCTCGTGCCTACGAGCAGTACTTC. It translates to CATRGSGGASRAYEQYF.

This clone occurred once. J is TRBJ2-7 and V is TRBV7-6, with 8 bases fitting TRBD1. The CDR3 has 15 residues. Germline lookup yields CDR1 SGHVS and CDR2 FNYEAQ. V was pared by 2 bases and J by 2 bases, with 5 bases of the junction left unmatched. CDR3 sequence (DNA): TGTGCCAGCAGCTTAAGGACAGGGCACGCCTACGAGCAGTACTTC. Encoded protein: CASSLRTGHAYEQYF.

This clone came up once. The chain links TRBV5-4 to TRBJ1-5, with no clear D. Trimming pared 2 bases from V and 7 bases from J, leaving 7 bases between. CDR1 is SGHNT and CDR2 is YYREEE in the germline V gene (reference sequence). The CDR3 contains 12 residues. CDR3 nucleotides: TGTGCCAGCAGCTTACTAGGCCAGCCCCAGCATTTT. Translating it yields CASSLLGQPQHF.

The chain links TRBV5-1 to TRBJ2-7, with 10 bases fitting TRBD2. CDR1 and CDR2 from the germline V gene are SGHRS and YFSETQ. CDR3 length: 15 residues. The ends lost 4 bases at V and 5 bases at J; junction bases unmatched: 9. The CDR3 bases are TGCGCCAGCAGCCTTGCTAGCGGGGGACGCCACGAGCAGTACTTC. It translates to CASSLASGGRHEQYF.

This rearrangement joins TRBV6-2 or TRBV6-3 to TRBJ1-2, with 7 nucleotides matching TRBD1. V was clipped by 6 bases and J by 3 bases; unmatched bases: 16. Germline CDR1 reads MNHEY; CDR2 reads SVGEGT. The length of the CDR3 is 17 residues. CDR3 sequence (DNA): TGTGCCAGCAGCTTGGGACGGTCAGGGGGTATCGACTATGGCTACACCTTC. Amino acids: CASSLGRSGGIDYGYTF.

The chain employs TRBV12-3 or TRBV12-4 and TRBJ2-3, with a possible D match to TRBD1 (6 bases). V gave up 5 bases and J gave up 4 bases, with 10 bases separating them. The length of the CDR3 is 13 residues. DNA of the CDR3: TGTGCCAGCAGTCGGGACACCTCAGATACGCAGTATTTT. This encodes CASSRDTSDTQYF.

The V and J genes are TRBV2 and TRBJ2-4; 10 bases agree with TRBD1. The CDR3 spans 17 residues. Germline values: CDR1 SNHLY, CDR2 FYNNEI. The trim removed 6 bases at V and 0 bases at J, leaving 8 bases unmatched. This chain's CDR3 is CASSWTGGDSAKNIQYF. The CDR3 region has the DNA TGTGCCAGCAGCTGGACAGGGGGAGACTCAGCCAAAAACATTCAGTACTTC. The full variable domain, completed using reference TRBV2 and TRBJ2-4, is EPEVTQTPSHQVTQMGQEVILRCVPISNHLYFYWYRQILGQKVEFLVSFYNNEISEKSEIFDDQFSVERPDGSNFTLKIRSTKLEDSAMYFCASSWTGGDSAKNIQYFGAGTRLSVL.

This sequence joins TRBV5-1 and TRBJ1-1; 7 bases match TRBD1. From germline, CDR1 is SGHRS and CDR2 YFSETQ. Trimming took 5 bases from V and 0 from J; bases not matched to a gene: 7. CDR3 length equals 15 residues. CDR3 DNA: TGCGCCAGCAGGAACGGACAGGTGATGAACACTGAAGCTTTCTTT. Amino acid sequence: CASRNGQVMNTEAFF.

The rearrangement links TRBV7-8 to TRBJ1-5, with D possibly TRBD1 on 6 matching bases. This CDR3 comprises 15 residues. Germline loops: CDR1 SGHVS, CDR2 FQNEAQ. Trimming cost V 3 bases and J 4 bases, with 13 bases left between them. The DNA for the CDR3 is TGTGCCAGCAGCTTGGCACAGGGAGGGAATCAGCCCCAGCATTTT. Translated: CASSLAQGGNQPQHF.

The chain uses TRBV28 and TRBJ2-7; 9 bases fit TRBD2. This CDR3 is built from 17 residues. With V trimmed by 5 bases and J by 3 bases, 14 bases remained unmatched. Germline V gene lookup returns CDR1 MDHEN and CDR2 SYDVKM. The CDR3 DNA reads TGTGCCAGCAGTCCAGCGGGACTAGCATTTTTGTACTACGAGCAGTACTTC. Encoded protein: CASSPAGLAFLYYEQYF.

The chain links TRBV5-4 to TRBJ1-2, with D possibly TRBD1 on 5 matching bases. In germline, CDR1 is SGHNT, CDR2 YYREEE (reference sequence). This CDR3 comprises 17 residues. Between the trimmed V and J ends, which lost 0 bases and 4 bases, there was a span of 19 bases. The CDR3 here is CASSLAPGEGRIYGYTF. CDR3 DNA: TGTGCCAGCAGCTTGGCTCCCGGGGAGGGGCGCATCTATGGCTACACCTTC.

The chain couples TRBV2 to TRBJ1-2; a possible D gene is TRBD1 (6 bases). CDR1 and CDR2 from the germline V gene are SNHLY and FYNNEI. Deletions cut 10 bases from V and 4 bases from J, with 16 bases between. The CDR3 covers 13 residues. The CDR3 reads CATLPDRTYGYTF. Written as DNA, the CDR3 is TGTGCCACCCTACCGGACAGAACCTATGGCTACACCTTC.

The rearrangement joins TRBV9 to TRBJ1-1; 9 bases agree with TRBD1. CDR1 SGDLS and CDR2 YYNGEE come from the germline V gene. This CDR3 spans 16 amino acids. With V trimmed by 2 bases and J by 5 bases, 10 bases remained unmatched. The CDR3 spells CASSVATGGVSTEAFF. The CDR3 DNA sequence: TGTGCCAGCAGCGTCGCGACAGGGGGGGTTAGTACTGAAGCTTTCTTT.